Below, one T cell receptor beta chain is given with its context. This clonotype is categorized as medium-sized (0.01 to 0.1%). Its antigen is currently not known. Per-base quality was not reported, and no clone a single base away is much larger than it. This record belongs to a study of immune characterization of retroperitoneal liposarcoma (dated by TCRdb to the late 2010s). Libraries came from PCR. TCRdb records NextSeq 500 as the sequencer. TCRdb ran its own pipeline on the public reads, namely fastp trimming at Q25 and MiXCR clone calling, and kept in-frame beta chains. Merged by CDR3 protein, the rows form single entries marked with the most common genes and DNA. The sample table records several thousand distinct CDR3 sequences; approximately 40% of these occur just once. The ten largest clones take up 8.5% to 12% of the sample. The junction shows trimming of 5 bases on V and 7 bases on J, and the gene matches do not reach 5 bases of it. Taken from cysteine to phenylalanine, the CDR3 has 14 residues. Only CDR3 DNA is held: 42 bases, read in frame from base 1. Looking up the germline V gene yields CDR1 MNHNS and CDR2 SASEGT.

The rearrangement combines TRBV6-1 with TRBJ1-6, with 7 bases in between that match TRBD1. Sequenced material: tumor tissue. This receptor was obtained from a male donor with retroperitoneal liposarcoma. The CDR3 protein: CASSPRQGNSPLHF. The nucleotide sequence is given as TGTGCCAGCAGTCCTAGACAGGGAAATTCACCCCTCCACTTT.